These 8 T cell receptor beta chains were sequenced from one sample in a study of cytomegalovirus exposure and HLA in healthy donors. Libraries were prepared by immunoSEQ multiplex PCR; TCRdb keeps only in-frame clonotypes and omits some of them. The table shows about 360,000 clones, with 86% occurring only once. The material sequenced was PBMCs. Receptors originate from a woman younger than 35 in good health and CMV-seronegative.

This clone appeared a single time. The genes are TRBV29-1 and TRBJ2-3; a weak D match, TRBD1 (5 bases). CDR1 is SQVTM and CDR2 is ANQGSEA in the germline V gene. Deletions cut 1 base from V and 2 bases from J, with 10 bases between. The CDR3 has 14 amino acids. The CDR3 DNA reads TGCAGCGTTGAAGTGGACACCCACACAGATACGCAGTATTTT. It codes for CSVEVDTHTDTQYF.

This clone was seen once. This chain connects TRBV10-3 to TRBJ1-5, with a possible D match to TRBD1 (5 bases). Germline lookup yields CDR1 ENHRY and CDR2 SYGVKD. The CDR3 length is 17 residues. Trimming removed 0 bases at V and 0 bases at J, with 12 bases between. The CDR3 loop reads CAISESEGPYSNQPQHF. In DNA, the CDR3 is TGTGCCATCAGTGAGTCGGAGGGACCCTATAGCAATCAGCCCCAGCATTTT.

About this clone: Compared with germline, one end of the junction differs, possibly owing to a read error. The chain recombines TRBV2 with TRBJ2-5; 9 bases align to TRBD2. CDR3 length: 15 amino acids. Germline values: CDR1 SNHLY, CDR2 FYNNEI. CDR3 bases: TGTGCCAGCAGTGACCTCTTTGTGGGACTAGCTGCCCTACACTTC. This translates into CASSDLFVGLAALHF.

This clone was recorded a few times. The CDR3 nucleotides read TGTGCCAGCAGTTACCCTCTAGTTAGGGAGACCCAGTACTTC. It yields the protein CASSYPLVRETQYF. This chain connects TRBV6-5 to TRBJ2-5; D is unresolved. V was trimmed by 2 bases and J by 5 bases, leaving 12 bases between them. This CDR3 contains 14 residues. Germline lookup yields CDR1 MNHEY and CDR2 SVGAGI.

The rearrangement links TRBV4-1 to TRBJ1-3; TRBD1 matches 11 bases. Per the germline V gene, CDR1 is MGHRA and CDR2 is YSYEKL. This CDR3 contains 19 residues. J lost 3 bases, V lost 3 bases, and 13 bases had no gene match. This CDR3 is CASSQQARGQGGYGNTIYF. CDR3 nucleotide sequence: TGCGCCAGCAGCCAGCAGGCCCGGGGACAGGGGGGGTATGGAAACACCATATATTTT.

The chain uses TRBV4-1 and TRBJ2-1; D might be TRBD2 (6 bases). Germline V gene sequence: CDR1 MGHRA, CDR2 YSYEKL. Deletions cut 0 bases from V and 14 bases from J, with 14 bases between. The length of the CDR3 is 13 residues. This CDR3 is CASSQDGLAKKFF. Here the CDR3 DNA reads TGCGCCAGCAGCCAAGATGGGCTAGCGAAGAAGTTCTTC.

This chain uses TRBV29-1 with TRBJ2-3; 9 bases map to TRBD1. Germline values: CDR1 SQVTM, CDR2 ANQGSEA. This CDR3 has 13 amino acids. Trimming removed 7 bases from V and 5 bases from J; junction bases left unmatched: 7. For the CDR3, the DNA is TGCAGCGGCTCCGGGACAGGGAGAGATACGCAGTATTTT. Encoded protein: CSGSGTGRDTQYF.

The chain combines TRBV9 with TRBJ2-2; 8 nucleotides match TRBD1. The CDR3 has 16 amino acids. CDR1 is SGDLS and CDR2 is YYNGEE in the germline V gene. V trimming: 4 bases; J trimming: 6 bases; junction bases outside the gene matches: 11. CDR3 DNA: TGTGCCAGCAGCTCGCGACAGGGGCTGGGCGCCGGGGAGCTGTTTTTT. As protein: CASSSRQGLGAGELFF.